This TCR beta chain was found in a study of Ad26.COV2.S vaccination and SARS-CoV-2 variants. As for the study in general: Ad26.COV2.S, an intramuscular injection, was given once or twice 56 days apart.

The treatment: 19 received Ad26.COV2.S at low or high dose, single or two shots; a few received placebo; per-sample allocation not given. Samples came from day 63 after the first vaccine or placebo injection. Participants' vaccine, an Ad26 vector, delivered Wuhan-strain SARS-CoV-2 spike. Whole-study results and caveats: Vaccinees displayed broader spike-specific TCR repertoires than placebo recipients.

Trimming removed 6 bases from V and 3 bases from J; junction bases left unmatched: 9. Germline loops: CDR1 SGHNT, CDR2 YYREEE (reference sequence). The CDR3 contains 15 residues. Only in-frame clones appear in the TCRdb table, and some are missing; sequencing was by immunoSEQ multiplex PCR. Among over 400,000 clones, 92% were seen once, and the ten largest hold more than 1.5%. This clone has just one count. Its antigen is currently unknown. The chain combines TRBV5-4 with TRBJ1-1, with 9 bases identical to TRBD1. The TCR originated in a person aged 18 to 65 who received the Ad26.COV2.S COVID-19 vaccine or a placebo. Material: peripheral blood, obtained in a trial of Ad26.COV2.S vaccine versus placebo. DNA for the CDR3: TGTGCCAGCACCCACAGGGGGCTGGTGGACACTGAAGCTTTCTTT. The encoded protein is CASTHRGLVDTEAFF.